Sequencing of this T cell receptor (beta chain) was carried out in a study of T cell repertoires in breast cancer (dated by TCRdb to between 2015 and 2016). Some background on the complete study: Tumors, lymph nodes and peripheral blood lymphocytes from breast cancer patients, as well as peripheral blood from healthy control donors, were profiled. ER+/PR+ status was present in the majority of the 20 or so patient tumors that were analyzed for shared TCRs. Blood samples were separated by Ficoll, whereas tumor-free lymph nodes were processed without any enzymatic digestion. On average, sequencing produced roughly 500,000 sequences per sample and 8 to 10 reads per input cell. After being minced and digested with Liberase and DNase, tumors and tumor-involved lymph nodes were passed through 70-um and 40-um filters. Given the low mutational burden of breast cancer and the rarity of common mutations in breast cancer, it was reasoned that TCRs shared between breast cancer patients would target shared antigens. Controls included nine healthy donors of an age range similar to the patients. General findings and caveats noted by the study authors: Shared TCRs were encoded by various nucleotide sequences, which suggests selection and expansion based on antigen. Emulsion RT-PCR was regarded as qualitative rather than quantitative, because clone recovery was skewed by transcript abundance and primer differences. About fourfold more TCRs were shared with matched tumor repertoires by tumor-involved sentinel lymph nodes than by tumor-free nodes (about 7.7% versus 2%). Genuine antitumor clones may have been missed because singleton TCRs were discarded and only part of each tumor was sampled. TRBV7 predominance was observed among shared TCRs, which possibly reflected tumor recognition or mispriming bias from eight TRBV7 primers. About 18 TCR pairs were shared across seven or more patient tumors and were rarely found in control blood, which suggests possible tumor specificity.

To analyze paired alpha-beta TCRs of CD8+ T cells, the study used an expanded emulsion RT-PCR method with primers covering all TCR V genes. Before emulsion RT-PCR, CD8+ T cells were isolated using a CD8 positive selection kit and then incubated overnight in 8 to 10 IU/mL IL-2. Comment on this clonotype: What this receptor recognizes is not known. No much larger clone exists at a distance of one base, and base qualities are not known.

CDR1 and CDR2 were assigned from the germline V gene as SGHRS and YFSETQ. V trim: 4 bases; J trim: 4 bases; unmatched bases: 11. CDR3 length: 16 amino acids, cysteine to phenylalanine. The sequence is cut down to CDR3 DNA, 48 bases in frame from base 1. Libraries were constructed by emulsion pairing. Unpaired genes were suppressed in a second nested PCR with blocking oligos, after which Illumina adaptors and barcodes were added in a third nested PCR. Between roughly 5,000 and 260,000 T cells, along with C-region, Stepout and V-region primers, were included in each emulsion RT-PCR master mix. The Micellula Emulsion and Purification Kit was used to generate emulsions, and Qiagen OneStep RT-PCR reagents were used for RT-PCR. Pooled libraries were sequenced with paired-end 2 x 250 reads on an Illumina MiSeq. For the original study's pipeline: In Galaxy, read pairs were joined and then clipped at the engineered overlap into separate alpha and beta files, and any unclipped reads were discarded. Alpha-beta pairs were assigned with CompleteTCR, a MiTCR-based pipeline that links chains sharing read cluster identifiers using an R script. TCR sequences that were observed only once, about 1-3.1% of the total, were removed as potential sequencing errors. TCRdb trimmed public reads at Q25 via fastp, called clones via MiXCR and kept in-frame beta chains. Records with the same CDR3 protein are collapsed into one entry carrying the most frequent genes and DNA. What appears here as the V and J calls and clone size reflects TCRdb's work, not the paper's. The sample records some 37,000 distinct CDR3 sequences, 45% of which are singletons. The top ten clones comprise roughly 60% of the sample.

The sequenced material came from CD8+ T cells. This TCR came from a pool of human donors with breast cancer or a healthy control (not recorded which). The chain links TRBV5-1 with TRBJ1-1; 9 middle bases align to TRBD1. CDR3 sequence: CASSLRPDRGGTEAFF. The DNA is TGCGCCAGCAGCCTAAGGCCGGACAGGGGTGGCACTGAAGCTTTCTTT.